This T cell receptor (beta chain) emerged from a study of T-cell reconstitution after alpha-beta-depleted transplantation in children. The CDR3 consists of 18 residues. V lost 6 bases to trimming and J lost 1 base; unmatched junction nucleotides: 16. General study points: Reportedly, only several hundred clones from non-depleted graft cells drove alpha-beta T-cell counts at about two months. Newly generated T cells supplied most T-cell counts and diversity one year post-transplant. Day-60 TCRbeta diversity that was high in some patients was derived from surviving recipient T cells and thymic progenitors.

In this sample, this clonotype turned up many times. What it binds is not known. Unique molecular identifiers tagged the TCRbeta library. TCRdb analysed the PCR reads with MiXCR anew, one entry per CDR3 protein. In the table there are approximately 500,000 distinct CDR3 sequences, roughly a tenth of which are singletons. The sequenced sample was PBMCs, obtained before TCRalphabeta/CD19-depleted stem cell transplant. V gene TRBV12-3 or TRBV12-4 combines with J gene TRBJ2-7; the match to TRBD1 covers 9 bases. The clonotype originates from a child aged 2-15 years with inherited bone marrow failure, due to receive a stem cell transplant. CDR3 amino acids: CASSPHRAGTGRSYEQYF. CDR3 nucleotide sequence: TGTGCCAGCAGCCCCCATCGCGCCGGGACAGGGAGATCCTACGAGCAGTACTTC.